A single sample gave rise to the 3 T cell receptor beta chains below, sequenced in a study of T cells in Graves' hyperthyroidism and ophthalmopathy (dated by TCRdb to 2018 to 2020). Preparation of the library involved multiplex PCR. Reads for this sample came from an Illumina HiSeq 2000. TCR beta CDR3 regions were amplified from RNA transcripts. The TCR CDR3 was subjected to a first round of RT-PCR using the HTBI primer set and the Qiagen OneStep RT-PCR kit. TCRdb trimmed public reads at Q25 via fastp, called clones via MiXCR and kept in-frame beta chains. Records with the same CDR3 protein are collapsed into one entry carrying the most frequent genes and DNA. This sample gives around 690,000 distinct CDR3 sequences in total; less than 25% of them show up just once. Around a third of the sample is in the top ten clones. Sequencing input: blood. Source of these receptors: a young man with Graves' ophthalmopathy.

This clonotype was seen ten or more times. The chain links TRBV2 to TRBJ2-1; 7 bases are a match to TRBD1. The germline V gene encodes CDR1 SNHLY and CDR2 FYNNEI. V shed 2 bases and J 7 bases; nucleotides not matched to a gene: 5. The CDR3 has 14 amino acids. The CDR3 DNA reads as TGTGCCAGCAGTGAAAGGCCGACAGGGAATGAGCAGTTCTTC. Amino acids: CASSERPTGNEQFF.

V gene TRBV2 combines with J gene TRBJ1-4; D unclear. Trimming shortened V by 8 bases and J by 7 bases, and 14 bases separated the two germline ends. The CDR3 totals 13 residues. Looked up from germline, CDR1 is SNHLY and CDR2 is FYNNEI. The CDR3, as DNA: TGTGCCAGCCATGAGCAGAGAAGTGAAAAACTGTTTTTT. Protein sequence: CASHEQRSEKLFF. The full variable domain, with the rest looked up from reference TRBV2 and TRBJ1-4, is EPEVTQTPSHQVTQMGQEVILRCVPISNHLYFYWYRQILGQKVEFLVSFYNNEISEKSEIFDDQFSVERPDGSNFTLKIRSTKLEDSAMYFCASHEQRSEKLFFGSGTQLSVL.

The rearrangement uses TRBV30 and TRBJ2-1; the D gene is possibly TRBD2 (6 bases). The CDR3 is 15 residues long. Between the trimmed V and J ends, which lost 1 base and 2 bases, there was a span of 12 bases. Germline CDR1 and CDR2: GTSNPN and SVGIG (reference sequence). The CDR3 nucleotides are TGTGCCTGGAGTGCGAATAGCGGAGCCTACAATGAGCAGTTCTTC. Residues: CAWSANSGAYNEQFF.